This passage covers 31 T cell receptor beta chains from one sample sequenced in a study of T cell clonotyping in hematopoietic cell transplantation. The repertoire was sequenced with immunoSEQ multiplex PCR; TCRdb's copy has only in-frame clones and lacks some. The profile covers about 41,000 clones, with approximately 95% appearing a single time and 0.95% taken by the ten largest. Sequencing was performed on peripheral blood mononuclear cells. The receptors here all came from a man aged 25-45 years in good health. Some clones in this sample may be carry-over from other donors' samples.

J is TRBJ2-1 and V is TRBV5-1; no clear D. This CDR3 comprises 14 residues. The germline V gene has CDR1 SGHRS and CDR2 YFSETQ. Trimming shortened V by 6 bases and J by 4 bases, and 14 bases separated the two germline ends. The CDR3: CASTTGFPYNEQFF. CDR3 nucleotides: TGCGCCAGCACCACCGGCTTCCCGTACAATGAGCAGTTCTTC.

The chain has TRBV30 and TRBJ2-3, with a tentative D call TRBD2 (5 bases). The CDR3 has 13 amino acids. The germline V gene has CDR1 GTSNPN and CDR2 SVGIG (reference sequence). Trimming removed 0 bases at V and 1 base at J, with 5 bases between. CDR3 region: CAWSVGGTDTQYF. As DNA, the CDR3 is TGTGCCTGGAGTGTCGGGGGCACAGATACGCAGTATTTT.

This chain joins TRBV7-2 and TRBJ2-7; D remains unclear. Per the germline V gene, CDR1 is SGHTA and CDR2 is FQGNSA. This CDR3 region has 12 residues. V was clipped by 5 bases and J by 5 bases, with 10 bases between them. The CDR3 here is CASSTKGHEQYF. CDR3 bases: TGTGCCAGCAGCACAAAAGGCCACGAGCAGTACTTC.

V usage is TRBV6-5 and J usage is TRBJ1-1; no clear D gene. The germline V gene encodes CDR1 MNHEY and CDR2 SVGAGI. The CDR3 length is 13 residues. The germline V and J ends were trimmed by 3 bases and 6 bases, with 11 bases remaining between them. The CDR3 protein is CASSYTGWAEAFF. The DNA for the CDR3 is TGTGCCAGCAGTTATACGGGTTGGGCTGAAGCTTTCTTT.

The V gene is TRBV6-6, the J gene TRBJ2-3; D may be TRBD2 (6 bases). The CDR3 contains 15 residues. Per germline, CDR1 MNHNY and CDR2 SVGAGI (reference sequence). Trimming shortened V by 2 bases and J by 2 bases, and 11 bases separated the two germline ends. The CDR3 DNA follows: TGTGCCAGCAGTTACGGGACTGGAGACACAGATACGCAGTATTTT. It encodes CASSYGTGDTDTQYF.

The chain couples TRBV7-6 to TRBJ2-7, with D possibly TRBD2 on 5 matching bases. V gave up 3 bases and J gave up 2 bases, with 14 bases separating them. The CDR3 has 15 residues. Germline V gene lookup returns CDR1 SGHVS and CDR2 FNYEAQ. The CDR3 DNA reads TGTGCCAGCAGCTTGTACGGCAGCGGACCCTACGAGCAGTACTTC. The encoded protein is CASSLYGSGPYEQYF.

The CDR3 sequence: CASSLQRNYGYTF. CDR3 coding DNA: TGTGCCAGCAGCTTACAGCGAAACTATGGCTACACCTTC. The gene calls are TRBV7-8 and TRBJ1-2; no clear D. The germline CDR1 and CDR2 sequences are SGHVS and FQNEAQ. The CDR3 consists of 13 residues. Trimming left V 2 bases short and J 2 bases short, with 6 bases between. Looking up the rest from reference TRBV7-8 and TRBJ1-2 gives the full variable domain: GAGVSQSPRYKVAKRGQDVALRCDPISGHVSLFWYQQALGQGPEFLTYFQNEAQLDKSGLPSDRFFAERPEGSVSTLKIQRTQQEDSAVYLCASSLQRNYGYTFGSGTRLTVV.

This chain uses TRBV7-2 with TRBJ2-5; TRBD2 agrees at 7 bases. The trim removed 4 bases at V and 5 bases at J, leaving 7 bases unmatched. The CDR3 contains 14 residues. CDR1 SGHTA and CDR2 FQGNSA come from the germline V gene. The chain's CDR3 is CASSSSGAQETQYF. The DNA for the CDR3 is TGTGCCAGCAGCTCCAGCGGGGCCCAGGAGACCCAGTACTTC.

The J gene is TRBJ1-1, the V gene TRBV2; D remains ambiguous. Germline CDR1 and CDR2: SNHLY and FYNNEI. This CDR3 has 13 residues. Trimming removed 2 bases at V and 5 bases at J, with 9 bases between. The CDR3 here is CASSESVGTEAFF. The CDR3 region has the DNA TGTGCCAGCAGTGAATCAGTGGGGACTGAAGCTTTCTTT.

This rearrangement joins TRBV5-4 to TRBJ2-1; a possible D gene is TRBD1 (5 bases). The CDR3 loop spans 16 amino acids. Germline loops: CDR1 SGHNT, CDR2 YYREEE (reference sequence). V gave up 0 bases and J gave up 0 bases, with 10 bases separating them. The CDR3 DNA is TGTGCCAGCAGCTTGGAAACAGGACGCTCCTACAATGAGCAGTTCTTC. As protein: CASSLETGRSYNEQFF.

The V call is TRBV27, the J call TRBJ1-1, with 8 bases matching TRBD1. This CDR3 is 15 amino acids long. V lost 5 bases, J lost 5 bases, and 10 bases stayed unmatched. Germline lookup yields CDR1 MNHEY and CDR2 SMNVEV (reference sequence). CDR3 loop: CASSAPWTGRTEAFF. The CDR3 DNA is TGTGCCAGCAGTGCCCCCTGGACAGGGCGGACTGAAGCTTTCTTT.

The V gene is TRBV7-6, the J gene TRBJ1-1; TRBD1 matches 8 bases. V lost 7 bases to trimming and J lost 3 bases; unmatched junction nucleotides: 13. Germline CDR1 and CDR2: SGHVS and FNYEAQ. The CDR3 runs 16 residues. CDR3 residues: CASTEQPGGVDTEAFF. CDR3 DNA: TGTGCCAGCACCGAGCAGCCAGGGGGCGTTGACACTGAAGCTTTCTTT.

This clone came up once. This chain links TRBV6-1 with TRBJ2-3; TRBD1 aligns across 8 bases. The trim removed 6 bases at V and 6 bases at J, leaving 11 bases unmatched. In germline, CDR1 is MNHNS, CDR2 SASEGT. CDR3 length: 15 amino acids. The CDR3, as DNA: TGTGCCAGCAGGGGGGAGACAGGGGCAGAGGATACGCAGTATTTT. Protein sequence: CASRGETGAEDTQYF.

CDR3: CASGRDRVSYNEQFF. DNA of the CDR3: TGTGCCAGCGGGAGGGACAGGGTTTCTTACAATGAGCAGTTCTTC. The V call is TRBV4-2, the J call TRBJ2-1; 9 nucleotides match TRBD1. The J segment lost 4 bases and the V segment lost 8 bases, leaving 9 bases of the junction unmatched. CDR1 and CDR2 from the germline V gene are LGHNA and YNFKEQ. CDR3 length equals 15 residues.

This clone was detected once. The CDR3 nucleotides are TGTGCCAGCAGTGAAAGGGACAGCCAAGGCTACACCTTC. Protein sequence: CASSERDSQGYTF. The chain couples TRBV6-1 to TRBJ1-2; 7 bases are shared with TRBD1. Germline V gives CDR1 MNHNS, CDR2 SASEGT. CDR3 length equals 13 residues. J was trimmed by 8 bases and V by 2 bases; bases with no gene match: 5.

The rearrangement links TRBV7-6 to TRBJ2-5; 7 bases agree with TRBD1. After removal of 1 base from V and 4 bases from J, the junction contained 15 bases not matched to a gene. The CDR3 spans 18 residues. Germline values: CDR1 SGHVS, CDR2 FNYEAQ. Here the CDR3 DNA reads TGTGCCAGCAGCTTAGGACACACCAGGGGGACACTTTCAGAGACCCAGTACTTC. This translates into CASSLGHTRGTLSETQYF. The entire variable domain, with the rest obtained from reference TRBV7-6 and TRBJ2-5, is as follows: GAGVSQSPRYKVTKRGQDVALRCDPISGHVSLYWYRQALGQGPEFLTYFNYEAQQDKSGLPNDRFSAERPEGSISTLTIQRTEQRDSAMYRCASSLGHTRGTLSETQYFGPGTRLLVL.

The chain couples TRBV5-6 to TRBJ1-2; D is ambiguous. The germline V gene has CDR1 SGHDT and CDR2 YYEEEE. The length of the CDR3 is 14 residues. V lost 0 bases and J lost 3, with 9 bases in between. The CDR3 protein is CASSLGQAHYGYTF. DNA of the CDR3: TGTGCCAGCAGCTTGGGTCAGGCTCACTATGGCTACACCTTC.

J is TRBJ2-2 and V is TRBV28, with 7 positions matching TRBD2. The junction had 3 bases not matched to a gene; V was cut back by 4 bases and J by 4 bases. This CDR3 region has 14 residues. Germline CDR1 is MDHEN and CDR2 is SYDVKM. CDR3 amino acids: CASSWGGFTGELFF. DNA of the CDR3: TGTGCCAGCAGTTGGGGGGGGTTCACCGGGGAGCTGTTTTTT.

The CDR3 DNA follows: TGTGCCTGGAGTGCCGGGGGCTACGAGCAGTACTTC. Protein sequence: CAWSAGGYEQYF. The chain employs TRBV30 and TRBJ2-7, with D possibly being TRBD2 (6 bases). Germline CDR1 GTSNPN, CDR2 SVGIG (reference sequence). The germline V and J ends were trimmed by 1 base and 3 bases, with 7 bases remaining between them. The CDR3 sequence is 12 residues long. Supplemented by reference TRBV30 and TRBJ2-7, the full variable domain reads SQTIHQWPATLVQPVGSPLSLECTVEGTSNPNLYWYRQAAGRGLQLLFYSVGIGQISSEVPQNLSASRPQDRQFILSSKKLLLSDSGFYLCAWSAGGYEQYFGPGTRLTVT.

V gene TRBV7-9 combines with J gene TRBJ1-1; maybe TRBD1 (6 bases). Germline CDR1 and CDR2: SEHNR and FQNEAQ (reference sequence). The CDR3 loop spans 15 amino acids. The V end was cut by 5 bases, the J end by 11 bases, with 24 bases between. CDR3 amino acids: CASSQSTDSRVRAFF. DNA for the CDR3: TGTGCCAGCAGCCAATCTACGGACAGTCGGGTCAGGGCTTTCTTT.

J is TRBJ1-4 and V is TRBV7-2; D might be TRBD1 (6 bases). Germline V gene sequence: CDR1 SGHTA, CDR2 FQGNSA. This CDR3 region has 16 residues. Between the trimmed V and J ends, which lost 0 bases and 5 bases, there was a span of 13 bases. The CDR3 reads CASSLALQGGNEKLFF. In DNA form, the CDR3 reads TGTGCCAGCAGCTTAGCCCTACAGGGAGGGAATGAAAAACTGTTTTTT.

This chain joins TRBV7-2 and TRBJ2-5; TRBD2 aligns across 13 bases. The CDR3 extends over 16 amino acids. Germline assignment: CDR1 SGHTA and CDR2 FQGNSA. Trimming cost V 1 base and J 4 bases; bases outside gene matches: 3. The CDR3 DNA reads TGTGCCAGCAGCTTAGGACTAGCGGGGGGCGGAGAGACCCAGTACTTC. It specifies CASSLGLAGGGETQYF.

The rearrangement links TRBV5-1 to TRBJ2-2; TRBD2 matches 8 bases. This CDR3 has 14 amino acids. The germline V gene has CDR1 SGHRS and CDR2 YFSETQ. J was trimmed by 6 bases and V by 4 bases; bases with no gene match: 5. The CDR3 loop reads CASSVAGSSGELFF. CDR3 DNA sequence: TGCGCCAGCAGCGTAGCGGGATCTTCCGGGGAGCTGTTTTTT.

This clone showed up just once. The chain couples TRBV11-2 to TRBJ2-2, with D tentatively TRBD1 or TRBD2 (5 bases each). The CDR3 is 14 residues long. The V gene lost 5 bases and the J gene lost 5 bases, with 12 bases spanning the gap. Germline CDR1 reads SGHAT; CDR2 reads FQNNGV. The CDR3 region has the DNA TGTGCCAGCAGCCCGGGACCCTATACCGGGGAGCTGTTTTTT. It codes for CASSPGPYTGELFF. Combining the CDR3 with reference TRBV11-2 and TRBJ2-2 gives the whole variable domain EAGVAQSPRYKIIEKRQSVAFWCNPISGHATLYWYQQILGQGPKLLIQFQNNGVVDDSQLPKDRFSAERLKGVDSTLKIQPAKLEDSAVYLCASSPGPYTGELFFGEGSRLTVL.

This chain joins TRBV5-1 and TRBJ2-7; D ambiguous. Germline assignment: CDR1 SGHRS and CDR2 YFSETQ. Trimming stripped 2 bases from V and 3 bases from J, with 12 bases between. This CDR3 spans 14 amino acids. The CDR3 protein is CASSFEQTRYEQYF. The CDR3 DNA reads as TGCGCCAGCAGCTTCGAACAGACCCGCTACGAGCAGTACTTC. The full variable domain, completed using reference TRBV5-1 and TRBJ2-7, is KAGVTQTPRYLIKTRGQQVTLSCSPISGHRSVSWYQQTPGQGLQFLFEYFSETQRNKGNFPGRFSGRQFSNSRSEMNVSTLELGDSALYLCASSFEQTRYEQYFGPGTRLTVT.

The gene calls are TRBV29-1 and TRBJ2-7; 9 bases fit TRBD2. The CDR3 is made up of 15 amino acids. Germline assignment: CDR1 SQVTM and CDR2 ANQGSEA. V gave up 4 bases and J gave up 2 bases; unmatched junction bases: 9. The CDR3 spells CSVGGVQREAYEQYF. CDR3 nucleotide sequence: TGCAGCGTTGGGGGCGTTCAGCGGGAGGCCTACGAGCAGTACTTC.

The chain employs TRBV19 and TRBJ2-7; TRBD1 agrees at 9 bases. Trimming took 4 bases from V and 3 from J; bases not matched to a gene: 4. The CDR3 consists of 14 residues. Per the germline V gene, CDR1 is LNHDA and CDR2 is SQIVND (reference sequence). The DNA for the CDR3 is TGTGCCAGTAGTAGGAGGACAGGGGACTACGAGCAGTACTTC. Protein product: CASSRRTGDYEQYF.

The genes are TRBV11-3 and TRBJ2-7, with D possibly matching TRBD1 (7 bases). The CDR3 covers 14 residues. V lost 3 bases and J lost 2, with 11 bases in between. Germline V gives CDR1 SGHNT, CDR2 YENEEA. CDR3 in amino acids: CASSLQGGPYEQYF. In DNA form, the CDR3 reads TGTGCCAGCAGCTTGCAGGGGGGTCCCTACGAGCAGTACTTC.

Details on this clone: A read error may account for a junction end that differs from germline. V is TRBV7-2 and J is TRBJ2-5; D may match TRBD1 or TRBD2 (5 bases each). CDR3 length equals 15 residues. Germline-derived CDR1 and CDR2 are SGHTA and FQGNSA. The CDR3 sequence is CASSLAGTNQETQYF. As DNA, the CDR3 is TGTGCCAGCAGCTTAGCGGGGACCAACCAGGAGACCCAGTACTTC.

This clone was recorded only once. The chain recombines TRBV27 with TRBJ1-2; a weak D match, TRBD1 (6 bases). Germline V gene sequence: CDR1 MNHEY, CDR2 SMNVEV (reference sequence). This CDR3 comprises 12 residues. V was cut by 8 bases and J by 5 bases, with 12 bases left in between. The CDR3 here is CASRGQFYGYTF. CDR3 coding DNA: TGTGCCAGCCGGGGACAATTTTATGGCTACACCTTC.

The chain employs TRBV11-1 and TRBJ1-1, with D unresolved. Germline-derived CDR1 and CDR2 are SGHAT and FQDESV (reference sequence). The CDR3 covers 11 residues. Trimming pared 5 bases from V and 11 bases from J, leaving 12 bases between. CDR3 protein: CASSGWVGAFF. In DNA, the CDR3 is TGTGCCAGCAGCGGTTGGGTCGGTGCTTTCTTT.